This T cell receptor beta chain was identified in a study of blood T cell repertoires in COVID-19. Overall study context: Acute-phase and convalescent COVID-19 samples originated in the United States, Italy and Spain.

CDR1 is MGHRA and CDR2 is YSYEKL in the germline V gene. There are 15 residues in the CDR3. V was shortened by 4 bases and J by 4 bases, with 16 bases between the two germline ends. Libraries were prepared by immunoSEQ multiplex PCR; TCRdb keeps only in-frame clonotypes and omits some of them. The sample includes approximately 94,000 clones, around four fifths of them seen just once. The sequence came from a woman aged 70-85 years with acute or convalescent COVID-19. The sample comprised peripheral blood. The J gene is TRBJ1-2, the V gene TRBV4-1; D gene uncertain. The CDR3 loop reads CASSPYTGDLYGYTF. CDR3 bases: TGCGCCAGCAGCCCTTACACCGGGGATCTCTATGGCTACACCTTC.